The following is a T cell receptor beta chain sequence with its context. It has no known antigen specificity. No qualities accompany the bases; no much larger clone lies one base away. The source of the sample is a study of cytomegalovirus exposure and HLA in healthy donors (dated by TCRdb to the late 2010s). In the study overall: An earlier analysis of about 560 of the donors reported around 280 Gb of sequence data and 117 million unique TCR beta sequences obtained from about 200 million T cells. An earlier analysis of 587 of the donors used high-throughput TCR beta sequencing to judge whether each TCR beta V gene segment behaved as functional or pseudogenic. High-throughput TCR immunosequencing, statistical association of individual TCRs with disease status, and machine learning were combined to predict cytomegalovirus infection status. On average, roughly 250,000 unique TCR beta nucleotide sequences were sequenced per donor among 398 genotyped donors of the cohort, with 15% to 20% of those sequences being non-productive. In a later genetic analysis, genome-wide SNP genotypes for about three fifths of the 666 donors were used, and that subset was treated as a discovery cohort. An early release covering roughly 580 HLA-typed donors comprised approximately 290 gigabases of sequencing data and tens of millions of unique TCR sequences. Besides the first cohort of hundreds of subjects, a separate validation cohort made up of over 95 different subjects was used. Alongside the repertoire data, information on donor age, sex, ethnicity and CMV serostatus was compiled. The study profiled the T cell repertoires of some 610 subjects by immunosequencing and related them to cytomegalovirus serostatus. The study aimed to test whether cataloging public T cell receptors could reveal signatures of past pathogen exposure. Every discovery cohort repertoire had been produced on one sequencing platform. Both class I and class II loci were covered by HLA typing, at four-digit resolution. The number of donors typed differed by locus, with roughly 620-630 for A, B, C, DRB1 and DQB1, roughly 550 for DQA1, about 610 for DPA1, and under 490 for DPB1. Because of strong linkage in the cohort, roughly five DR-DQ haplotypes were treated as single units for association and clustering. Of the 300 to 400 genotyped donors, over 70% fell in the genetic ancestry cluster associated with self-reported Caucasian donors. Rather than using new phenotypic data, the later analysis identified candidate immune exposures from TCR beta sequences and from how often those sequences occurred across donors. In a later analysis, previously published TCR beta repertoires from about 670 donors were re-analyzed and high-resolution HLA genotyping was added so that TCR occurrence patterns could be studied.

CDR3 length: 14 amino acids, cysteine to phenylalanine. Just CDR3 DNA is preserved here, 42 bases in frame from base 1. CDR1 and CDR2 were assigned from the germline V gene as SGHVS and FQNEAQ. The full study reports these points: A later analysis found that most CMV-associated TCR beta chains appeared HLA-restricted, with HLA associations seemingly driven largely by CMV exposure. In vitro tests confirmed that a few of the cytomegalovirus-associated TCR beta chains recognize cytomegalovirus antigens. Correlated functional status among segregating V segments might be attributable to linkage disequilibrium, but an unknown experimental factor could not be ruled out. Because counts were too low, approximately 18 rarely observed V segments, including chromosome 9 orphons, were excluded from the earlier analysis of some 590 of the donors. A later analysis found that TCR association rates varied across HLA loci, with DRB1 alleles showing the most associated TCRs and HLA-C alleles the fewest. It was suggested by the authors that the approach could potentially be generalized to other disease states and immunological phenotypes. In both the original and validation cohorts, the classifier was reported to diagnose cytomegalovirus status with high specificity and sensitivity. When HLA alleles, especially DR and DQ, strongly co-occurred, attributing TCR associations to individual alleles was difficult. In an earlier analysis of under 600 of the donors, most TCR beta V segments were observed in productive rearrangements about 87% or about 30% of the time, broadly matching IMGT annotations. While some public TCRs were present in many individuals, most TCR sequences turned up only very rarely across donors. For the cohort, immune exposure information was limited to CMV serostatus. In a later analysis, HLA-associated TCR beta chains showed more clonal expansion and lower generation probabilities than non-associated chains that were equally common. The study gave a list of over 150 TCR beta chains associated with cytomegalovirus. At a false discovery rate of 0.05, a later analysis linked about 16,000 TCR beta sequences to specific HLA alleles. In a later genetic analysis, fewer N-insertions in productive TCRs were reported among donors in an Asian-associated ancestry cluster than the roughly 700-donor mean. A further reported finding was that TCR beta sequences accurately predicted the HLA-A and HLA-B alleles for most subjects in the first cohort. Sequencing depth was assumed to be roughly uniform across donors in the presence/absence analyses, though that assumption may not hold. Because HLA typing was unavailable for some donors at each locus, only the typed subset was used in association tests. Only TCR beta chains were sequenced in this cohort, and the absence of alpha or paired-chain data limited detectable features. According to a later analysis, parvovirus B19, influenza, CMV and Epstein-Barr virus appeared linked to several top co-occurrence clusters. In a later genetic analysis, a missense DCLRE1C variant was associated with V-gene and J-gene trimming of TCR beta chains, and the association was replicated in an independent cohort. The sequencing pipeline was judged likely to have produced a cluster of highly shared sequence variants as a technical artifact. Because the 87-base-pair reads could not distinguish some IMGT-functional V segments, including TRBV6-2 and TRBV6-3, those segments were excluded.

The cohort comprised several hundred healthy bone marrow donors. At the time of sampling, all cohort members were nominally healthy, though unrecorded immune exposures were likely present. The donor was CMV seropositive and was included in the group of 250 to 300 seropositive cohort members. Every donor gave a peripheral blood sample, and the peripheral blood mononuclear cells from that sample were used for TCR beta sequencing. The Qiagen DNeasy Blood Extraction Kit was used to extract genomic DNA from the blood cell samples. Receptors were amplified or captured by the immunoSEQ multiplex PCR assay. For the multiplex PCR, a mixture combining 60 forward primers for TCR Vbeta segments and 13 reverse primers for TCR Jbeta segments was used. Amplification of the CDR3 region of rearranged TCR beta genes was performed with a multiplex PCR assay on genomic DNA. The amplified TCR beta libraries were sequenced on the Illumina HiSeq System as 87-base-pair reads. Per the authors' processing: Across the roughly 600 repertoires, a later analysis counted about 81 million unique TCR beta chains, roughly 11 million of which were shared by at least two donors. Raw reads were error-corrected and collapsed into unique sequences with a nearest-neighbor algorithm that merged closely related sequences to remove PCR and sequencing errors. V, D and J gene segments were assigned by aligning CDR3 sequences to IMGT reference sequences. For a sequence to be retained, at least a six-nucleotide match to both a V gene segment and a J gene segment was required. A rearrangement was called productive if the CDR3 had no stop codons and remained in frame with V and J, and every other rearrangement was called non-productive. Following IMGT convention, CDR3 was defined as the stretch from the second conserved V-encoded cysteine up to the conserved J-encoded phenylalanine. In an earlier analysis of more than 550 of the donors, sequences lacking an unambiguous match to a single V gene segment were excluded. In an earlier analysis of approximately 590 of the donors, V segments were called functional above 56.7% productive rearrangements and were called segregating when the between-donor standard deviation exceeded 5%. A statistical classification framework was built for diagnosing cytomegalovirus status from the catalog of TCR beta chain sequences. In a later analysis, TCR nucleotide sequences were compared against IMGT/GENE-DB human TR gene sequences so that V and J genes could be assigned. In a later analysis, CDR3 sequences and most-parsimonious VDJ recombination scenarios were assigned using the TCRdist pipeline. In a later analysis, each TCR beta chain was defined by its CDR3 amino acid sequence together with its V-gene family, and reads lacking a unique V-gene family were excluded. A later analysis removed 550 to 700 highly shared, low-generation-probability nucleotide sequences to deal with suspected cross-contamination and a sequencing artifact. A later analysis calculated a clonal expansion index for each public chain from normalized within-repertoire ranks of inferred template counts. Generation probabilities in a later analysis came from a VDJ recombination model fitted to out-of-frame rearrangements, and those results were checked against IGoR. In a later analysis, hypergeometric tests were used to score TCR-TCR, TCR-HLA and TCR-CMV co-occurrence, with a repertoire-size bias correction applied to TCR pairs. False discovery rates were estimated in a later analysis by permuting HLA or CMV assignments 20 times. A later analysis grouped co-occurring TCRs with DBSCAN, adding TCRdist sequence similarity when clustering within HLA-allele-positive subsets. Repertoires with fewer than 30,000 or more than 120,000 public chains were left out of co-occurrence clustering, as were four to six repertoires with anomalous nucleotide sharing. TCRdb carries this immuneACCESS record with in-frame sequences only. Its versions omit some clonotypes, under half of them owing to an unresolved V gene in the studies checked, with the rest unexplained. V, J and clone size are taken as reported in that table, and D and trimming were inferred from the DNA itself. The sample data list approximately 180,000 clones, and 60% to 80% of these were observed just once. The ten largest clonotypes hold less than 8% of the sample.

The chain is encoded by TRBV7-8 joined to TRBJ2-5; TRBD2 could be the D gene, as 6 bases match. The J call may not be correct, given that the DNA end is closer to TRBJ2-7. Specimen: PBMCs. The source is a man between 40 and 49 years old in good health and CMV-seropositive. The DNA is as follows: TGTGCCAGCCGGGAGCGTCAAAGCTCCTACGAGCAGTACTTC. This yields the protein CASRERQSSYEQYF.